This T cell receptor (beta chain) was profiled in a study of T-cell reconstitution after alpha-beta-depleted transplantation in children. The CDR3 is made up of 13 amino acids. The V and J ends lost 8 bases and 3 bases respectively, with 14 bases between them. The V gene's germline CDR1 is SNHLY and CDR2 FYNNEI. Preparing the TCRbeta library involved the use of unique molecular identifiers. TCRdb analysed the PCR reads with MiXCR anew, one entry per CDR3 protein. Seen here are about 270,000 distinct CDR3 sequences, 9.9% observed once, and the top ten hold over 9.5%. This clonotype was obtained from a human donor who donated a stem cell graft to a child with SCID. This chain uses TRBV2 with TRBJ2-7; possibly TRBD1 or TRBD2 for D (5 bases each). Sequenced here: PBMCs from the stem cell graft donor, sampled from the stem cell graft. The CDR3 region is CASGRDGLYEQYF. Here the CDR3 DNA reads TGTGCCAGCGGTAGGGACGGTCTCTACGAGCAGTACTTC.